The rows below give T cell receptor beta chains drawn from one sample of a study of brain metastases from non-small cell lung cancer. Profiled with immunoSEQ multiplex PCR; TCRdb holds only in-frame clones, not every one. This table holds 1,500 to 2,000 clones, about 80% found once. The sample taken for sequencing was tumor-adjacent normal tissue. These receptors all stem from a donor at least 40 years old with non-small cell lung cancer. CDR3s include the opening cysteine and the closing phenylalanine or tryptophan. The D gene is left open where the match is weak. Rows may omit the clone size; those that give it use once, few, many or a size class.

clone size	D gene	V gene	J gene	CDR3 DNA	CDR3 protein
-	-	TRBV7-2	TRBJ2-3	TGTGTCAGCAGCTTAGCGCGGGGCACAGATACGCAGTATTTT	CVSSLARGTDTQYF
-	-	TRBV30	TRBJ1-1	TGTGCCTGGAGTGTACCCGCCATGAGCGATGGAGCTTTCTTT	CAWSVPAMSDGAFF
-	-	TRBV3-1/TRBV3-2	TRBJ2-7	TGTGCCAGCAGCCAAGGACTAATTTACGAGCAGTACTTC	CASSQGLIYEQYF
-	-	TRBV19	TRBJ2-6	TGTGCCAGTAGTATCCCGATCATTATCTCTGGGGCCAACGTCCTGACTTTC	CASSIPIIISGANVLTF
-	-	TRBV27	TRBJ1-1	TGTGCCAGCAGTATCCAGGGAGACCGAAACACTGAAGCTTTCTTT	CASSIQGDRNTEAFF
-	-	TRBV5-4	TRBJ2-5	TGTGCCAGCAGCCGGGACCGGTCCCAAGAGACCCAGTACTTC	CASSRDRSQETQYF
once	TRBD2	TRBV6-5	TRBJ2-7	TGTGCCAGCAGAGGACTAGCGAAATTCACCTACGAGCAGTACTTC	CASRGLAKFTYEQYF
-	-	TRBV2	TRBJ1-1	TGTGCCAGCAGCCTTCGGGGGTATGAAGCTTTCTTT	CASSLRGYEAFF
once	-	TRBV6-2/TRBV6-3	TRBJ1-1	TGTGCCAGCAGTTTACAGGAGAACACTGAAGCTTTCTTT	CASSLQENTEAFF
-	-	TRBV5-4	TRBJ2-1	TGTGCCAGCAGCTTGAATGCGGGGAGCATAAATGAGCAGTTCTTC	CASSLNAGSINEQFF
-	-	TRBV12-5	TRBJ2-2	TGTGCTAGTGGTTTGGTAGTCAGCGGTTTCGGGGAGCTGTTTTTT	CASGLVVSGFGELFF
-	-	TRBV6-1	TRBJ2-7	TGTGCCAGCAGTGAATATCCCCCCCCCTACGAGCAGTACTTC	CASSEYPPPYEQYF
-	-	TRBV6-5	TRBJ1-4	TGTGCCAGCACATACTCATCAACTAATGAAAAACTGTTTTTT	CASTYSSTNEKLFF
-	-	TRBV2	TRBJ1-2	TGTGCCAGCACCAGAGGGGCGTATGGCTACACCTTC	CASTRGAYGYTF
-	-	TRBV7-3	TRBJ2-3	TGTGCCAGCAGCGACCGTAATGGAGCAGATACGCAGTATTTT	CASSDRNGADTQYF
-	TRBD2	TRBV4-1	TRBJ2-1	TGCGCCAGCAGCCAAGTTAGCGGGAACTCCTACAATGAGCAGTTCTTC	CASSQVSGNSYNEQFF
-	-	TRBV19	TRBJ2-5	TGTACCAGTAGTATTGCGGGGGAGACCCAGTACTTC	CTSSIAGETQYF
-	-	TRBV2	TRBJ2-2	TGTGCCAGCAGCCCGACATTGAACACCGGGGAGCTGTTTTTT	CASSPTLNTGELFF
-	-	TRBV3-1/TRBV3-2	TRBJ2-5	TGTGCCAGCAGCAATCAATGTCCCATTTCTTCTGAGACCCAGTACTTC	CASSNQCPISSETQYF
-	-	TRBV7-9	TRBJ2-1	TGTGCCAGCAGCCCCTGGGGTGGGGCGGGAAACAATGAGCAGTTCTTC	CASSPWGGAGNNEQFF
-	-	TRBV25-1	TRBJ2-2	TGTGCCAGCAGTGGATGGGACCAAGCCTCGGTGAACACCGGGGAGCTGTTTTTT	CASSGWDQASVNTGELFF
-	-	TRBV7-9	TRBJ2-1	TGTGCCAGCAGTCCTCCAGAGCTGAACTACAATGAGCAGTTCTTC	CASSPPELNYNEQFF
-	-	TRBV7-9	TRBJ1-4	TGTGCCAGCAGCACCTCCGCGGAAAAACTGTTTTTT	CASSTSAEKLFF
once	-	TRBV29-1	TRBJ2-3	TGCAGCGTTGGAGATGCTAGCACAGATACGCAGTATTTT	CSVGDASTDTQYF
-	-	TRBV15	TRBJ2-4	TGTGCCACCAGCGGATACTCAGCCAAAAACATTCAGTACTTC	CATSGYSAKNIQYF
few	-	TRBV5-4	TRBJ2-1	TGTGCCAGCAGCCCGGGCAGGCTAAGCTCCTACAATGAGCAGTTCTTC	CASSPGRLSSYNEQFF
-	TRBD1	TRBV7-8	TRBJ1-6	TGTGCCAGCAGCTTAGCGTCACAGGGGGATTCACCCCTCCACTTT	CASSLASQGDSPLHF
-	-	TRBV27	TRBJ1-1	TGTGCCAGCAGTAATTGGGGGCACACTGAAGCTTTCTTT	CASSNWGHTEAFF
-	-	TRBV7-9	TRBJ2-7	TGTGCCAGCAGCTTAGGGTGGTACGAGCAGTACTTC	CASSLGWYEQYF
once	-	TRBV3-1/TRBV3-2	TRBJ2-5	TGTGCCAGCAGCCAATCTCGAGAGACCCAGTACTTC	CASSQSRETQYF
-	TRBD2	TRBV7-6	TRBJ2-3	TGTGCCAGCAGCTTGAGAACTAGCGGGCGGGATACGCAGTATTTT	CASSLRTSGRDTQYF
few	TRBD1	TRBV14	TRBJ2-1	TGTGCCAGCAGCCAGACGACAGGGCCCGGCGCCTACAATGAGCAGTTCTTC	CASSQTTGPGAYNEQFF
-	-	TRBV30	TRBJ1-2	TGTGCCTGGACCCTATCTAGCTACTATGGCTACACCTTC	CAWTLSSYYGYTF
-	-	TRBV6-5	TRBJ1-2	TGTGCCAGCAGTTATGGGACACACTATGGCTACACCTTC	CASSYGTHYGYTF
-	TRBD1	TRBV19	TRBJ2-2	TGTGCCAGTAGTTCCAACCTAATCGGGACAGTCAACACCGGGGAGCTGTTTTTT	CASSSNLIGTVNTGELFF
once	TRBD1	TRBV28	TRBJ1-5	TGTGCCAGCAGTTCGTCGGGACAGGGCAATCAGCCCCAGCATTTT	CASSSSGQGNQPQHF
-	-	TRBV5-1	TRBJ2-1	TGCGCCAGCAGCTTGGTGAAGGGCCGCTACAATAAGCAGTTCTTC	CASSLVKGRYNKQFF
-	TRBD2	TRBV18	TRBJ2-2	TGTGCCAGCTCATCCATAGCGGGAGGGAACACCGGGGAGCTGTTTTTT	CASSSIAGGNTGELFF
-	TRBD1	TRBV7-2	TRBJ2-7	TGTGCCAGCAGCCTGGGGACAGTCTCCTACGAGCAGTACTTC	CASSLGTVSYEQYF
-	-	TRBV10-3	TRBJ2-2	TGTGCCATCAGCCCCTGGACCGGGGAGCTGTTTTTT	CAISPWTGELFF
-	-	TRBV5-5	TRBJ2-1	TGTGCCAGCAGCTCCTTACCTTTTAGGGGGACGAAGGATGAGCAGTTCTTC	CASSSLPFRGTKDEQFF
-	-	TRBV28	TRBJ1-2	TGTGCCAGCAGATCCACAGCTAACTATGGCTACACCTTC	CASRSTANYGYTF
few	-	TRBV7-2	TRBJ1-3	TGTGCCAGCAGCTTATCCGCGAGCTCTGGAAACACCATATATTTT	CASSLSASSGNTIYF
-	-	TRBV7-2	TRBJ2-3	TGTGCCAGCAGCTTAGGGGCTAGGAGTTTCTTCACAGATACGCAGTATTTT	CASSLGARSFFTDTQYF
-	-	TRBV5-8	TRBJ2-7	TGTGCCAGCAGCCCCCCGAGGGCACTATCCGCAACCTACGAGCAGTACTTC	CASSPPRALSATYEQYF
-	TRBD1	TRBV19	TRBJ1-4	TGTGCCAGTGGTCGCTCGGGACAGCCCCATGAAAAACTGTTTTTT	CASGRSGQPHEKLFF
-	-	TRBV9	TRBJ2-1	TGTGCCAGCAGCGTTTCGCAGGTCTCGGGGCAGTTCTTC	CASSVSQVSGQFF
-	-	TRBV18	TRBJ1-2	TGTGCCAGCTCACCCAAAGATAACGGTGGCTACACCTTC	CASSPKDNGGYTF
-	TRBD2	TRBV27	TRBJ2-5	TGTGCCAGCAGTCCCCGCCGGGGGGATCGGCAAGAGACCCAGTACTTC	CASSPRRGDRQETQYF
-	TRBD1	TRBV28	TRBJ1-1	TGTGCCAGTCCAGGCCGGGACAGAAACACTGAAGCTTTCTTT	CASPGRDRNTEAFF
-	-	TRBV28	TRBJ1-1	TGTGCCAGCCTAGACGGGGAGAACACTGAAGCTTTCTTT	CASLDGENTEAFF
-	TRBD2	TRBV27	TRBJ2-3	TGTGCCAGCAGAAACAGGACTAGCGGGAAGGGGGATACGCAGTATTTT	CASRNRTSGKGDTQYF
-	-	TRBV30	TRBJ1-1	TGTGCCTGGAGTGTGCGGGGGGATGAAGCTTTCTTT	CAWSVRGDEAFF
-	TRBD1	TRBV27	TRBJ2-7	TGTGCCAGCTCCCCGGACAGGGGGAGCTCCTACGAGCAGTACTTC	CASSPDRGSSYEQYF